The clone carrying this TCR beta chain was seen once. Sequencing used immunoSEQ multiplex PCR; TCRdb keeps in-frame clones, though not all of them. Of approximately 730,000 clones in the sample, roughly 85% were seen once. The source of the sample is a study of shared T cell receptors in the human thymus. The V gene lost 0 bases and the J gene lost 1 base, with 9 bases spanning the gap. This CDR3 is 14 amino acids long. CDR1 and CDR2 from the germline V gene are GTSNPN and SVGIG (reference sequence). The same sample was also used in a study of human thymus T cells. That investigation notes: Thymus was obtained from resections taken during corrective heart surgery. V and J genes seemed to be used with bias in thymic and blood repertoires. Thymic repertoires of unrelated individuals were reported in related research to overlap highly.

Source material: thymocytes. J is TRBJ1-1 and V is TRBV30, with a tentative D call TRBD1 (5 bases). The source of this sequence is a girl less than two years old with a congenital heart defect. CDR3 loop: CAWSVQVTNTEAFF. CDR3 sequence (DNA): TGTGCCTGGAGTGTACAGGTCACGAACACTGAAGCTTTCTTT.